These 20 T cell receptor beta chains originate from one sample sequenced in a study of CD8 T cells in Susac syndrome. Random hexamers were used to reverse transcribe an amount of roughly 0.45 to 1 ug RNA. TCRdb reanalysed the immunoSEQ multiplex PCR reads using MiXCR and keeps one entry per CDR3 protein. The sample shows 100,000 to 150,000 distinct CDR3 sequences, around 94% of them seen only once. Sequencing was done on a sample of CD4+ T cells from PBMCs. Source of these receptors: a human donor with multiple sclerosis.

The genes are TRBV27 and TRBJ1-1; 7 bases are a match to TRBD1. The CDR3 contains 15 residues. The V gene's germline CDR1 is MNHEY and CDR2 SMNVEV (reference sequence). Losses at the gene ends were 1 base for V and 4 bases for J; bases not matched to a gene: 6. DNA for the CDR3: TGTGCCAGCAGTTTATATACAGGGGTTCCCACTGAAGCTTTCTTT. Its translation: CASSLYTGVPTEAFF.

The DNA of the CDR3 is TGTGCCAGCAGCATTACCCCCACAGGGTATGGCTACACCTTC. Translated, it gives CASSITPTGYGYTF. The V and J genes are TRBV7-2 and TRBJ1-2, with D possibly matching TRBD1 (6 bases). V shed 5 bases and J shed 5 bases, with 15 bases lying between them. The CDR3 contains 14 residues. Germline CDR1 reads SGHTA; CDR2 reads FQGNSA. The variable domain in full, completed from reference TRBV7-2 and TRBJ1-2, reads GAGVSQSPSNKVTEKGKDVELRCDPISGHTALYWYRQSLGQGLEFLIYFQGNSAPDKSGLPSDRFSAERTGGSVSTLTIQRTQQEDSAVYLCASSITPTGYGYTFGSGTRLTVV.

This sequence joins TRBV6-5 and TRBJ2-6, with D possibly matching TRBD1 (6 bases). V lost 4 bases to trimming and J lost 10 bases, with 14 bases between them. The length of the CDR3 is 14 residues. Germline CDR1 reads MNHEY; CDR2 reads SVGAGI. The CDR3 spells CASSFRGSSNVLTF. CDR3 nucleotides: TGTGCCAGCAGTTTCAGGGGCAGTTCGAACGTCCTGACTTTC.

The J gene is TRBJ1-4, the V gene TRBV30; TRBD1 is a possible D gene (5 bases). Germline assignment: CDR1 GTSNPN and CDR2 SVGIG (reference sequence). Deletions cut 2 bases from V and 10 bases from J, with 14 bases between. The CDR3 extends over 13 amino acids. CDR3 protein: CAWSWGRSRKLFF. CDR3 nucleotide sequence: TGTGCCTGGAGTTGGGGCCGGAGTCGAAAACTGTTTTTT.

This clonotype was detected only once. The chain couples TRBV5-6 to TRBJ1-1, with D uncertain. Per germline, CDR1 SGHDT and CDR2 YYEEEE. The CDR3 length is 16 residues. With 4 bases removed from V and 0 bases from J, the gap between germline ends came to 16 bases. CDR3 nucleotide sequence: TGTGCCAGCAGCCTGCGGGCGGATTCTATGAACACTGAAGCTTTCTTT. Its protein is CASSLRADSMNTEAFF.

The chain combines TRBV30 with TRBJ2-4; D might be TRBD1 (5 bases). With 7 bases removed from V and 0 bases from J, the gap between germline ends came to 19 bases. The CDR3 consists of 16 residues. CDR1 and CDR2 (germline): GTSNPN, SVGIG (reference sequence). This CDR3 is CASGPGHYLAKNIQYF. Written as DNA, the CDR3 is TGTGCCTCAGGACCTGGACATTATCTAGCCAAAAACATTCAGTACTTC. The full variable domain, rest sourced from reference TRBV30 and TRBJ2-4, is SQTIHQWPATLVQPVGSPLSLECTVEGTSNPNLYWYRQAAGRGLQLLFYSVGIGQISSEVPQNLSASRPQDRQFILSSKKLLLSDSGFYLCASGPGHYLAKNIQYFGAGTRLSVL.

This clonotype has a single count. This chain uses TRBV14 with TRBJ2-5; D may correspond to TRBD1 or TRBD2 (6 bases each). Germline V gene data show CDR1 as SGHDN and CDR2 as FVKESK. CDR3 length equals 16 residues. V lost 4 bases to trimming and J lost 5 bases, with 20 bases between them. The CDR3 loop reads CASSPQRQGRFETQYF. CDR3 sequence (DNA): TGTGCCAGCAGCCCCCAACGTCAGGGGAGGTTCGAGACCCAGTACTTC.

The V gene is TRBV24-1, the J gene TRBJ2-7; possible D gene TRBD2, 6 bases. The CDR3 contains 14 residues. Trimming cost V 10 bases and J 6 bases, with 21 bases left between them. CDR1 KGHDR and CDR2 SFDVKD come from the germline V gene. The CDR3 region is CATMHRVSGAEQYF. CDR3 sequence (DNA): TGTGCCACAATGCACCGGGTGTCGGGAGCCGAGCAGTACTTC.

CDR3 in DNA: TGCGCCAGCAGCCAAGCCGGACAGGGTAGTTCCTATGGCTACACCTTC. As protein: CASSQAGQGSSYGYTF. The genes are TRBV4-1 and TRBJ1-2; 8 nucleotides align to TRBD1. Germline V gene lookup returns CDR1 MGHRA and CDR2 YSYEKL. CDR3 length: 16 residues. V lost 1 base and J lost 4; bases outside the gene matches: 8.

The J gene is TRBJ2-1, the V gene TRBV12-5; D perhaps matches TRBD1 (5 bases). The length of the CDR3 is 15 residues. Germline lookup yields CDR1 LGHNT and CDR2 FRNRAP. The V gene lost 5 bases and the J gene lost 1 base, with 12 bases spanning the gap. DNA for the CDR3: TGTGCTAGTGGTCCGCAGGGTGGGTCCTACAATGAGCAGTTCTTC. This encodes CASGPQGGSYNEQFF.

This sequence joins TRBV7-6 and TRBJ1-4; 8 bases align to TRBD1. The ends lost 6 bases at V and 5 bases at J; junction bases unmatched: 5. The CDR3 sequence is 14 residues long. Germline V gene sequence: CDR1 SGHVS, CDR2 FNYEAQ. This chain's CDR3 is CASSPRTGNEKLFF. Here the CDR3 DNA reads TGTGCCAGCAGTCCTAGGACAGGGAATGAAAAACTGTTTTTT.

This clonotype was observed once. The J gene is TRBJ2-6, the V gene TRBV4-2; no clear D. The CDR3 sequence is 15 residues long. Germline V gives CDR1 LGHNA, CDR2 YNFKEQ. V lost 4 bases and J 0 bases, leaving 7 bases between the germline ends. CDR3 loop: CASSLHSSGANVLTF. The DNA of the CDR3 is TGTGCCAGCAGCCTACACAGCTCTGGGGCCAACGTCCTGACTTTC.

This sequence joins TRBV25-1 and TRBJ1-3; D might be TRBD1 (5 bases). Germline assignment: CDR1 MGHDK and CDR2 SYGVNS. Between the trimmed V and J ends, which lost 7 bases and 0 bases, there was a span of 28 bases. This CDR3 spans 20 amino acids. CDR3 in DNA: TGTGCCAGCAAAGGTCGGGTCGGGGCTCTTATAACACCCTCTGGAAACACCATATATTTT. This codes for CASKGRVGALITPSGNTIYF.

The rearrangement joins TRBV30 to TRBJ1-1; 7 bases agree with TRBD1. Germline V lookup: CDR1 GTSNPN, CDR2 SVGIG (reference sequence). This CDR3 comprises 13 residues. The V gene end was trimmed by 4 bases and the J gene end by 5 bases; junction bases not matched to a gene: 7. For the CDR3, the DNA is TGTGCCTGGATCCAGGGGGGCTATACTGAAGCTTTCTTT. This encodes CAWIQGGYTEAFF.

As DNA, the CDR3 is TGTGCCAGCAGTCCGGGAACACAGGGGAAGTTGGGCTACACCTTC. The encoded protein is CASSPGTQGKLGYTF. This rearrangement joins TRBV12-3 or TRBV12-4 to TRBJ1-2, with TRBD1 matching 7 bases. This CDR3 has 15 amino acids. The J segment lost 8 bases and the V segment lost 5 bases, leaving 14 bases of the junction unmatched.

This clonotype was seen only once. V usage is TRBV10-3 and J usage is TRBJ1-1, with D unclear. V dropped 2 bases and J dropped 11 bases, with 18 bases sitting between them. CDR1 is ENHRY, CDR2 SYGVKD, per germline. The CDR3 consists of 14 residues. The CDR3, as DNA: TGTGCCATCAGTGAGCCGGACGGCCTGGGTGCGGCTTTCTTT. Encoded protein: CAISEPDGLGAAFF.

This sequence joins TRBV15 and TRBJ2-1; 9 bases line up with TRBD1. The CDR3 consists of 17 residues. Trimming removed 5 bases from V and 6 bases from J; junction bases left unmatched: 14. Germline V gene sequence: CDR1 LNHNV, CDR2 YYDKDF (reference sequence). CDR3: CATSAMLQGATPNEQFF. DNA of the CDR3: TGTGCCACCAGCGCTATGTTACAGGGGGCAACCCCCAATGAGCAGTTCTTC.

The chain combines TRBV10-3 with TRBJ2-1, with 15 positions matching TRBD2. The CDR3 runs to 13 residues. In germline, CDR1 is ENHRY, CDR2 SYGVKD. J gave up 9 bases and V 8 bases, and 2 bases lay outside the gene matches. The CDR3 loop is CAIWTSGRVEQFF. The CDR3 DNA sequence: TGTGCCATCTGGACTAGCGGGAGGGTTGAGCAGTTCTTC.

This chain joins TRBV11-2 and TRBJ2-3; a possible D gene is TRBD2 (5 bases). Looked up from germline, CDR1 is SGHAT and CDR2 is FQNNGV. This CDR3 is 12 amino acids long. V gave up 5 bases and J gave up 9 bases, with 12 bases separating them. CDR3 sequence: CASSLVGGTQYF. DNA for the CDR3: TGTGCCAGCAGCCTTGTTGGCGGGACGCAGTATTTT.

Here the CDR3 reads CASSLPGTGSYEQYF. CDR3 DNA sequence: TGTGCCAGCAGCCTTCCGGGAACGGGATCCTACGAGCAGTACTTC. This chain joins TRBV13 and TRBJ2-7; TRBD2 is a possible D gene (5 bases). V was shortened by 5 bases and J by 1 base, with 15 bases between the two germline ends. CDR3 length: 15 amino acids. Germline CDR1 is PRHDT and CDR2 is FYEKMQ (reference sequence).